These T cell receptor beta chains were read from a single sample in a study of shared clonotypes between healthy human individuals. TCRdb's table, derived via immunoSEQ multiplex PCR, lists solely in-frame clones and lacks some. The sample consists of almost 750,000 clones, roughly 72% of them appearing once. The sequencing sample was made of memory CD4+ T cells sorted from blood. All receptors come from a woman under 40 in good health. The CDR3 runs from the conserved cysteine through the conserved F or W. The D gene is left open where the match is weak. Clone size is not always given. Where it is, it says once, few, many or a class for expanded clones.

size	J	D	V	CDR3	DNA
NA	TRBJ2-7	NA	TRBV11-2	CASPKYEQYF	TGTGCCAGCCCGAAGTACGAGCAGTACTTC
NA	TRBJ1-1	NA	TRBV9	CASSVDAMNTEAFF	TGTGCCAGCAGCGTAGACGCCATGAACACTGAAGCTTTCTTT
few	TRBJ1-4	NA	TRBV5-4	CASSERATNEKLFF	TGTGCCAGCAGCGAACGGGCAACTAATGAAAAACTGTTTTTT
many	TRBJ1-1	TRBD1	TRBV10-3	CAISDRDRGTEAFF	TGTGCCATCAGTGACCGGGACAGGGGCACTGAAGCTTTCTTT
NA	TRBJ2-3	NA	TRBV5-1	CASSFMGLSREWTDTQYF	TGCGCCAGCAGCTTTATGGGCCTAAGTCGGGAGTGGACAGATACGCAGTATTTT
NA	TRBJ1-1	NA	TRBV11-2	CASSYKWSDTEAFF	TGTGCCAGCAGCTATAAGTGGTCAGACACTGAAGCTTTCTTT
NA	TRBJ1-1	TRBD1	TRBV7-6	CASSFGTEPSEAFF	TGTGCCAGCAGCTTTGGGACAGAACCAAGTGAAGCTTTCTTT
NA	TRBJ2-2	NA	TRBV28	CASRVVVNTGELFF	TGTGCCAGCAGGGTGGTCGTTAACACCGGGGAGCTGTTTTTT
NA	TRBJ2-7	TRBD2	TRBV28	CASSLDGGVSSYEQYF	TGTGCCAGCAGTTTAGACGGGGGGGTGAGCTCCTACGAGCAGTACTTC
NA	TRBJ2-5	NA	TRBV25-1	CAISGGLGGETQYF	TGTGCCATATCTGGCGGCCTTGGTGGAGAGACCCAGTACTTC
NA	TRBJ2-3	NA	TRBV7-8	CASSLVSTDTQYF	TGTGCCAGCAGCTTAGTTAGCACAGATACGCAGTATTTT
once	TRBJ1-2	NA	TRBV5-5	CASSLRVGGTANYGYTF	TGTGCCAGCAGCTTGAGAGTTGGTGGGACGGCGAACTATGGCTACACCTTC
NA	TRBJ2-3	NA	TRBV5-1	CASSQPTDTQYF	TGCGCCAGCAGCCAACCCACAGATACGCAGTATTTT
NA	TRBJ1-1	NA	TRBV6-4	CASSDPQLADTEAFF	TGTGCCAGCAGTGATCCACAGTTGGCGGACACTGAAGCTTTCTTT